The source of this T cell receptor beta chain is a study of T-cell memory formation after mild COVID-19. Study results and caveats: Mainly in CM and EM were contracting CD4+ clones; CD8+ were in EMRA. Clones from the second wave (peaking day 37) had unconfirmed SARS-CoV-2 specificity.

The CDR3 runs to 14 residues. CDR1 is LGHDT and CDR2 is YNNKEL in the germline V gene (reference sequence). V was pared by 3 bases and J by 9 bases, with 17 bases between. UMIs and sample barcodes were carried by the TCR alpha and TCR beta cDNA libraries that 5'RACE produced using constant-segment primers. One entry per CDR3 protein, called by TCRdb with MiXCR from the 5' RACE reads. The sample comprises some 440,000 distinct CDR3 sequences, 20% to 30% of which are singletons, and approximately 12% rests with the top ten. This clonotype was counted a few times. The target antigen is unknown. Sequenced sample: PBMCs or a T cell subset sorted from them (not recorded which). The chain links TRBV3-1 to TRBJ1-2; D may be TRBD1 (5 bases). The clonotype originates from an adult woman who had mild COVID-19 (a few samples of this study predate the infection). Cell type and time point are not known. CDR3 sequence reads: CASSQWGSPSRYTF. DNA of the CDR3: TGTGCCAGCAGCCAGTGGGGCTCCCCGAGTCGCTACACCTTC.